The rows below give T cell receptor beta chains drawn from one sample of a study of T cell responses to AZD1222 COVID-19 vaccine. Using immunoSEQ multiplex PCR, the repertoire was profiled, and TCRdb retains in-frame clones only, with some absent. The data show roughly 140,000 clones, with just over 90% seen just once and over 1.5% held by the top ten. This material consisted of peripheral blood, taken on day 0 of AZD1222 vaccination. Source of these receptors: an adult in good health. Each CDR3 is given with its conserved first and last residue. D genes are given only for firm matches. A row's size may be missing; if present it is once, few, many or a size class.

.,TRBV28,.,TRBJ2-5,TGTGCCAGCAGTTTACAGGCCATCCCAGGGGTCTATAAGGAGACCCAGTACTTC,CASSLQAIPGVYKETQYF
.,TRBV9,.,TRBJ2-3,TGTGCCAGCAGCGCCCGGGCCGGGCTGGGGGGTACGCAGTATTTT,CASSARAGLGGTQYF
TRBD1,TRBV7-3,.,TRBJ2-2,TGTGCCAGCAGCCCTCACCGGACAGGGGGAACCGGGGAGCTGTTTTTT,CASSPHRTGGTGELFF
TRBD1,TRBV2,.,TRBJ1-2,TGTGCCAGCATTGCGGACAGGACCAATCTCAACTATGGCTACACCTTC,CASIADRTNLNYGYTF
.,TRBV4-1,.,TRBJ2-5,TGCGCCAGCAGCCAAATGGGACTGGCCCAAGAGACCCAGTACTTC,CASSQMGLAQETQYF
TRBD2,TRBV3-1/TRBV3-2,.,TRBJ2-6,TGTGCCAGCAGCCACGGGGGGGCCGGGGCCAACGTCCTGACTTTC,CASSHGGAGANVLTF
TRBD2,TRBV7-6,.,TRBJ2-5,TGTGCCAGCAGTTATGGGTTCAGCGGGGACCAAGAGACCCAGTACTTC,CASSYGFSGDQETQYF
.,TRBV4-2,.,TRBJ2-2,TGTGCCAGCAGCCAACGCGACGGACGGTACGGGGAGCTGTTTTTT,CASSQRDGRYGELFF
TRBD1,TRBV7-2,once,TRBJ1-1,TGTGCCAGCAGCTCCCGGACAGGGGAAGCTTTCTTT,CASSSRTGEAFF
.,TRBV14,few,TRBJ1-2,TGTGCCAGCAGCCAAGCTCAGACCGTGACAATTGGCTACACCTTC,CASSQAQTVTIGYTF
TRBD1,TRBV4-3,.,TRBJ1-5,TGCGCCAGCAGCCAAGATCGGAGGACAGGGGGACCTCCTAGTCGCAATCAGCCCCAGCATTTT,CASSQDRRTGGPPSRNQPQHF
TRBD1,TRBV28,.,TRBJ1-2,TGTGCCAGCAGTTCGACAGGGGGCTTTGGCTACACCTTC,CASSSTGGFGYTF
TRBD2,TRBV25-1,.,TRBJ2-1,TGTGCCAGCAGTGAAGGGGGGACTAGCGGGAAAGGTAGGGAGCAGTTCTTC,CASSEGGTSGKGREQFF
TRBD2,TRBV28,.,TRBJ2-1,TGTGCCAGCAGTTCCCCGATGTCTAGCGGGAGTTTTGAGCAGTTCTTC,CASSSPMSSGSFEQFF
TRBD2,TRBV5-4,.,TRBJ2-7,TGTGCCAGCAGCCGGGCGGGCGGACTAGCCAACGAGCAGTACTTC,CASSRAGGLANEQYF
TRBD1,TRBV28,.,TRBJ2-7,TGTGCCAGCGGGGATGCAGGACAGGTCTCCTACGAGCAGTACTTC,CASGDAGQVSYEQYF
.,TRBV6-6,.,TRBJ1-1,TGTGCCAGCAGTTACGAGCCAGGGGAGGGCACTGAAGCTTTCTTT,CASSYEPGEGTEAFF
.,TRBV15,once,TRBJ1-6,TGTGCCACCAGCAGAGAAGAGTGGCCCTCACCCCTCCACTTT,CATSREEWPSPLHF
.,TRBV15,.,TRBJ2-1,TGTGCCACCAGCGGAGGAGATTACAATGAGCAGTTCTTC,CATSGGDYNEQFF
.,TRBV9,few,TRBJ2-2,TGTGCCAGCAGCCCCTACAACACCGGGGAGCTGTTTTTT,CASSPYNTGELFF
.,TRBV4-1,.,TRBJ2-1,TGCGCCAGCAGCCAACCGACTAGTAGCCATGAGCAGTTCTTC,CASSQPTSSHEQFF
.,TRBV6-5,.,TRBJ2-1,TGTGCCAGCAGGCCCAGGGGTTTTGATGAGCAGTTCTTC,CASRPRGFDEQFF
.,TRBV28,.,TRBJ2-7,TGTGCCAGCCAGGGCAACTACGAGCAGTACTTC,CASQGNYEQYF
.,TRBV6-1,.,TRBJ1-1,TGTGCCAGCAGTGAAGATGCGGGGTTGAACACTGAAGCTTTCTTT,CASSEDAGLNTEAFF
TRBD2,TRBV19,.,TRBJ2-7,TGTGCCAGTAAGAAAATGGGGACTAGCGACGAGCAGTACTTC,CASKKMGTSDEQYF
.,TRBV20-1,.,TRBJ1-4,TGCAGTGTTAGTGGTCTGACTAATGAAAAACTGTTTTTT,CSVSGLTNEKLFF
.,TRBV28,.,TRBJ2-6,TGTGCCAGCAGGAGAGACAGCTCTGGGGCCAACGTCCTGACTTTC,CASRRDSSGANVLTF
TRBD2,TRBV27,once,TRBJ2-1,TGTGCCAGCAGTTCGGGACTAGATGATGAGCAGTTCTTC,CASSSGLDDEQFF
.,TRBV5-6,.,TRBJ2-3,TGTGCCAGCAGCTTGGAGGTCGGGGAGTTGACAGATACGCAGTATTTT,CASSLEVGELTDTQYF
.,TRBV6-2/TRBV6-3,.,TRBJ1-5,TGTGCCAGCCGTTTTTGGGGCGGCAATCAGCCCCAGCATTTT,CASRFWGGNQPQHF
.,TRBV11-2,.,TRBJ2-2,TGTGCCAGCAGCCCCCGGGTCTTCACCGGGGAGCTGTTTTTT,CASSPRVFTGELFF
.,TRBV25-1,few,TRBJ1-2,TGTGCCAGCAGTCCCCGGGACAACAACTATGGCTACACCTTC,CASSPRDNNYGYTF
.,TRBV27,.,TRBJ2-1,TGTGCCAGCAGTTTATACGCCCCATCCTACAATGAGCAGTTCTTC,CASSLYAPSYNEQFF
.,TRBV7-9,.,TRBJ2-4,TGTGCCAGCAGCTTAGCGTTAGCGAGAAAAAACATTCAGTACTTC,CASSLALARKNIQYF
.,TRBV5-4,.,TRBJ1-3,TGTGCCAGCAGCTTAGGCCTTCCCGGAGTGACTGGAAACACCATATATTTT,CASSLGLPGVTGNTIYF
TRBD1,TRBV2,.,TRBJ1-6,TGTGCCAGCAGTGAAACGGGACAGGGGTATTCACCCCTCCACTTT,CASSETGQGYSPLHF
.,TRBV28,.,TRBJ1-1,TGTGCCAGCACCACAGGGCAAACGAAAGCTTTCTTT,CASTTGQTKAFF
.,TRBV6-5,.,TRBJ1-5,TGTGCCAGCACCCTACGGGAGGGGCAGCCCCAGCATTTT,CASTLREGQPQHF
.,TRBV20-1,.,TRBJ2-7,TGCAGTGCTTACAGATCCGAGCAGTACTTC,CSAYRSEQYF
TRBD1,TRBV30,.,TRBJ1-3,TGTGCCTGGGACAGGGGAAAGGCTGGAAACACCATATATTTT,CAWDRGKAGNTIYF
TRBD1,TRBV6-1,once,TRBJ1-1,TGTGCCAGCAGTGAGGACAGGGAAACTGAAGCTTTCTTT,CASSEDRETEAFF
.,TRBV7-8,once,TRBJ1-1,TGTGCCAGCAGCCCCAGTGGGAACACTGAAGCTTTCTTT,CASSPSGNTEAFF
.,TRBV7-2,once,TRBJ2-7,TGTGCCAGCAGCTTGGGCGGGGCTCGCTCCTACGAGCAGTACTTC,CASSLGGARSYEQYF
TRBD1,TRBV25-1,.,TRBJ2-3,TGTGCCAGCAGTGTGACAGGGGTTCAGGATACGCAGTATTTT,CASSVTGVQDTQYF